The 2 T cell receptor beta chains presented below share a single source sample, sequenced in a study of shared clonotypes between healthy human individuals. Clones were sequenced by immunoSEQ multiplex PCR, and TCRdb holds only the in-frame ones, with some missing. The data contain some 2 million clones, about 95% of them singletons. Naive CD8 cells, CD45RO-negative and positively selected for CCR7, excluded terminally differentiated effector memory CD45RA+ cells. The sample taken for sequencing was naive CD8+ T cells sorted from blood. These receptors were collected from a man between 18 and 35 years old in good health.

The rearrangement joins TRBV28 to TRBJ2-3; D uncertain. Germline-derived CDR1 and CDR2 are MDHEN and SYDVKM. V lost 4 bases and J 11 bases, leaving 7 bases between the germline ends. This CDR3 has 10 residues. The CDR3 sequence: CASSSVWQYF. CDR3 coding DNA: TGTGCCAGCAGTTCGGTGTGGCAGTATTTT. Filled out from reference TRBV28 and TRBJ2-3, the complete variable domain reads DVKVTQSSRYLVKRTGEKVFLECVQDMDHENMFWYRQDPGLGLRLIYFSYDVKMKEKGDIPEGYSVSREKKERFSLILESASTNQTSMYLCASSSVWQYFGPGTRLTVL.

In this sample, this clone turned up once. The V gene is TRBV6-4, the J gene TRBJ2-6; a possible D gene is TRBD2 (5 bases). Germline CDR1 reads MRHNA; CDR2 reads SNTAGT. The CDR3 extends over 17 amino acids. The V and J ends lost 3 bases and 2 bases respectively, with 14 bases between them. The CDR3 loop reads CASSEEGIAPGANVLTF. CDR3 sequence (DNA): TGTGCCAGCAGTGAAGAGGGAATCGCGCCTGGGGCCAACGTCCTGACTTTC.